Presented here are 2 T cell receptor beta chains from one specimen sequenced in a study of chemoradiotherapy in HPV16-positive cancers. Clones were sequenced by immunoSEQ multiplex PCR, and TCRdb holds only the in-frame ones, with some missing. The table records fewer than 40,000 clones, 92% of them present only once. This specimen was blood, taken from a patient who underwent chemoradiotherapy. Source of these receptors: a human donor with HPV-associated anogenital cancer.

CDR3 sequence reads: CSVTWDGETQYF. In DNA, the CDR3 is TGCAGCGTGACTTGGGACGGAGAGACCCAGTACTTC. This rearrangement joins TRBV29-1 to TRBJ2-5, with D perhaps being TRBD1 or TRBD2 (5 bases each). Germline V CDR1 and CDR2: SQVTM, ANQGSEA. This CDR3 comprises 12 residues. The ends were cut back, 6 bases at V and 4 bases at J, with 12 bases in the middle.

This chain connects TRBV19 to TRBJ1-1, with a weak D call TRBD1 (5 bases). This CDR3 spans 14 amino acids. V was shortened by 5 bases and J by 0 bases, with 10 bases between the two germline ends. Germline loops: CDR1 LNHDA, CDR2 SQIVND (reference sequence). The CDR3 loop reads CASSLGRMNTEAFF. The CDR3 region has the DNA TGTGCCAGTAGTCTGGGACGGATGAACACTGAAGCTTTCTTT.